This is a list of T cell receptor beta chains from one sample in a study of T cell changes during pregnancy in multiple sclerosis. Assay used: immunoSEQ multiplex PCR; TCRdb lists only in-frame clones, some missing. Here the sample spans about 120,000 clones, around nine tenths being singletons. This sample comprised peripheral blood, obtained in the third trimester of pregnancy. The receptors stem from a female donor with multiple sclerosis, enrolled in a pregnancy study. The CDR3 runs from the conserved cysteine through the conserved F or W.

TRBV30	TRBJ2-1	CAWSVGGGRTAMSSYNEQFF
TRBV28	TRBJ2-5	CASSPGGETQYF
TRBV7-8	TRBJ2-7	CASSLGHVAYEQYF
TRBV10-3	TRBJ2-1	CAIRTSGSILNEQFF
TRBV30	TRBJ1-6	CAWRTGVMVPNSPLHF
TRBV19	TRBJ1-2	CASSENYGYTF
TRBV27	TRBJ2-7	CASSLLAGGPREQYF
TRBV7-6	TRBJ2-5	CASSPGGPQETQYF
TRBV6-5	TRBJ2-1	CASTIDRVRVNEQFF
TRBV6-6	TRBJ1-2	CASSPSGTGPYGYTF
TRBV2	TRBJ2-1	CASSDTGAYNEQFF
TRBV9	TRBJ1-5	CASSVGSGNQPQHF
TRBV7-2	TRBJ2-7	CASSPSLAGVSYEQYF
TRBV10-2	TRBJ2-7	CANEGLAGVYPAYEQYF
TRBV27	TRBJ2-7	CASMTRDYEQYF
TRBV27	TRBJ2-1	CASSLTGIGFNEQFF
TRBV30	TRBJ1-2	CAWSNGGGLSYTF
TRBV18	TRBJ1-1	CASSPLAGNTEAFF
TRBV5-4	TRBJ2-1	CASSLTGDSYNEQFF
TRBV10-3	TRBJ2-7	CAISDVLAVSEQYF
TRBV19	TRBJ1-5	CASSTGGLMNQPQHF
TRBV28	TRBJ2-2	CASSLGRGITGELFF
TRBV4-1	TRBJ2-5	CASSQGLAVRGTQYF
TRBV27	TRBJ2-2	CASSLRMGTEHGELFF
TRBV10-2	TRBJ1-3	CASSLDSGNTIYF
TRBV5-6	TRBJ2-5	CASSLGISLQGTQYF
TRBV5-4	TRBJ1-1	CASSLGTGALNTEAFF
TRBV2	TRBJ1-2	CAISNRQGGYGYTF
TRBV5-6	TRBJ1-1	CASSLGQSEMNTEAFF
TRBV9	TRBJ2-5	CASSRSGGLEETQYF
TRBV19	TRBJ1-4	CASSWGHINEKLFF
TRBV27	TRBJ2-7	CASSLSRVTDNEQYF
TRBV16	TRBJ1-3	CASSQVSSGNTIYF
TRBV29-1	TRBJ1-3	CSVRGGNTIYF
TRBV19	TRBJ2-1	CASSGVAGNEQFF
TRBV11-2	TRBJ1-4	CASSTRQGKEKLFF
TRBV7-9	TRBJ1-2	CASSLGHPNYGYTF
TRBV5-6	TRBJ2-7	CASSWGGGTRSYEQYF
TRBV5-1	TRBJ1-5	CASSLEKDRRGNQPQHF
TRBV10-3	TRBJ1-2	CAISESEAAPYGYTF
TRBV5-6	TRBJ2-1	CASSSGTGVNEQFF
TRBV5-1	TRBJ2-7	CASSSSRGISYEQYF
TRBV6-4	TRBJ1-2	CASSASTGGDGYTF
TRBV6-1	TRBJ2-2	CASSALQSTGELFF
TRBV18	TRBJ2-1	CASSPGTSGVSYNEQFF
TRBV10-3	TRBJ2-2	CAISESIPSGSKTGELFF
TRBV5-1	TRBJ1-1	CASSPLVRAGHTEAFF
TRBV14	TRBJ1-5	CASSQGGSNQPQHF
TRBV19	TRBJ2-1	CASSISGGFDEQFF
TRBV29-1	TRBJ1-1	CSVKGQGNTEAFF
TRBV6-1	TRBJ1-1	CATKRARGPEAFF
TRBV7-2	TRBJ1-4	CASSLAGAVTTNEKLFF
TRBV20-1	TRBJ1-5	CSAMRNQPQHF
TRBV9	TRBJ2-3	CASSVVERSRVDTQYF